The sequence of this T cell receptor (beta chain) was determined in a study of T cells in Graves' hyperthyroidism and ophthalmopathy. Patients showing uncontrolled infection, other autoimmune disease, pregnancy or lactation were ineligible. The diagnoses drew upon clinical symptoms, serum thyroxine and TRAb, thyroid ultrasound and orbital computed tomography. PBMCs came from 10 ml fresh peripheral blood. To note about this clonotype: What it recognizes is unknown.

Amplification of TCR beta CDR3 regions used RNA as the template. First-round RT-PCR targeting the TCR CDR3 was performed with the HTBI primer set. TCRdb analysed the multiplex PCR reads with MiXCR anew, one entry per CDR3 protein. The profile covers 300,000 or so distinct CDR3 sequences, with under 25% appearing a single time and around half taken by the ten largest. Regarding the study as a whole: The blood repertoire included most of the expanded thyroid clonotypes above 0.001.

The origin of this receptor is a woman aged 45-65 years with Graves' hyperthyroidism. Sequences were obtained from blood.

The CDR3 DNA is TGTGCCAGCAGTGGGGTGGACAGGGGCAGTGGCTACACCTTC. Residues: CASSGVDRGSGYTF. This chain links TRBV6-1 with TRBJ1-2; 9 nucleotides match TRBD1. The CDR3 runs to 14 residues. Trimming cost V 4 bases and J 7 bases; bases outside gene matches: 7. Germline CDR1 is MNHNS and CDR2 is SASEGT.